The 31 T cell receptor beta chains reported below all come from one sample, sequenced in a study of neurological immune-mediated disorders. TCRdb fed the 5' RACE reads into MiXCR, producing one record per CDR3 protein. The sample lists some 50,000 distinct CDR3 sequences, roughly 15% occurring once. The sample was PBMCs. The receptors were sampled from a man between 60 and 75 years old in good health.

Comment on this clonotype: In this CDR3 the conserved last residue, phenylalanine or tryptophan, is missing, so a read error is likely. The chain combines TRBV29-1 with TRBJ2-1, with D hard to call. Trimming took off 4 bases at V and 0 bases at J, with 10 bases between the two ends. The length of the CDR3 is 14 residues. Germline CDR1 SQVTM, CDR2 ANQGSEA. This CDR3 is CSVVRSISYNEQFL. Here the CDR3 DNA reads TGCAGCGTTGTTCGAAGTATCTCCTACAATGAGCAGTTCTTA.

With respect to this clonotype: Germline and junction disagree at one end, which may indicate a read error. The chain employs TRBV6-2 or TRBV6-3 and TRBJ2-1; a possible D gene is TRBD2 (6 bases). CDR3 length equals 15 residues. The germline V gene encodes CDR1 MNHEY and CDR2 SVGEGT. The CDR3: CTSTFGGEAYNKQFF. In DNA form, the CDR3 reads TGTACCAGCACTTTCGGCGGGGAGGCCTACAATAAGCAGTTCTTC.

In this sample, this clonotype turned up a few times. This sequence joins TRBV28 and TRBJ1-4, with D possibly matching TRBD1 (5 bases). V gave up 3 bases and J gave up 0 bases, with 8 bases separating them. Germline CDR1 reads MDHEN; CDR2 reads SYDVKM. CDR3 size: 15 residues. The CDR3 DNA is TGTGCCAGCAGTTTGGGGGAAACAACTAATGAAAAACTGTTTTTT. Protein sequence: CASSLGETTNEKLFF.

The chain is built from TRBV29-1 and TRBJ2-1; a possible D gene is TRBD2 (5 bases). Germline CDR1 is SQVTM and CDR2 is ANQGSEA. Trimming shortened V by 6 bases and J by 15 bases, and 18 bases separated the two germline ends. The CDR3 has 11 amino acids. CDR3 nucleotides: TGCAGCGTCACTAGTCAAGGTCCGGGGTTCTTC. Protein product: CSVTSQGPGFF.

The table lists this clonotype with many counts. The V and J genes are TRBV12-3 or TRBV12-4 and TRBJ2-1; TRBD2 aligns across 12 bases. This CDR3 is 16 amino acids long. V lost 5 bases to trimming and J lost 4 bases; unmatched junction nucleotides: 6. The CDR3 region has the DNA TGTGCCAGCAGTCCCAGACTAGCGGGGGCATACAATGAGCAGTTCTTC. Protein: CASSPRLAGAYNEQFF.

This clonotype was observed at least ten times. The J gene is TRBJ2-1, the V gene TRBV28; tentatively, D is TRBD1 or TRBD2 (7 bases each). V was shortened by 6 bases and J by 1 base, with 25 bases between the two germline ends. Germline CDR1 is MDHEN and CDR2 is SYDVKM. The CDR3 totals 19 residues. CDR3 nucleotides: TGTGCCAGCAGAACCCAGAGGGCAGGGGGGAGGGGGTCCTACAATGAGCAGTTCTTC. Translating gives CASRTQRAGGRGSYNEQFF. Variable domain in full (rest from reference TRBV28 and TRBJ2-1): DVKVTQSSRYLVKRTGEKVFLECVQDMDHENMFWYRQDPGLGLRLIYFSYDVKMKEKGDIPEGYSVSREKKERFSLILESASTNQTSMYLCASRTQRAGGRGSYNEQFFGPGTRLTVL.

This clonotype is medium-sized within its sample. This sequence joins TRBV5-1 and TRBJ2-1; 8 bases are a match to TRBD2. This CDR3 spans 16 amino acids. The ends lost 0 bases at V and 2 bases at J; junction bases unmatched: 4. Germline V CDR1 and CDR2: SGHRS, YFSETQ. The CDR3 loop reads CASSLDSGNPYNEQFF. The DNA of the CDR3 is TGCGCCAGCAGCTTGGATAGCGGGAACCCCTACAATGAGCAGTTCTTC.

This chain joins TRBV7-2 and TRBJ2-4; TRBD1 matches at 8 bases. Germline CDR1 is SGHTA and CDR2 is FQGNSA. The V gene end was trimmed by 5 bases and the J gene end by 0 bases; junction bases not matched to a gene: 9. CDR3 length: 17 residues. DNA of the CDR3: TGTGCCAGCAGCCCACAGACAGGGGCACTAGCCAAAAACATTCAGTACTTC. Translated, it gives CASSPQTGALAKNIQYF.

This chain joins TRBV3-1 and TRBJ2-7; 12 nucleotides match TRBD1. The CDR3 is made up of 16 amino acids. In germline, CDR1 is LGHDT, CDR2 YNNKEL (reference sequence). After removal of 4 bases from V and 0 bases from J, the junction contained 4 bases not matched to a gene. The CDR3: CASSPGTGGLSYEQYF. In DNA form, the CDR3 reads TGTGCCAGCAGCCCCGGGACAGGGGGCCTCTCCTACGAGCAGTACTTC.

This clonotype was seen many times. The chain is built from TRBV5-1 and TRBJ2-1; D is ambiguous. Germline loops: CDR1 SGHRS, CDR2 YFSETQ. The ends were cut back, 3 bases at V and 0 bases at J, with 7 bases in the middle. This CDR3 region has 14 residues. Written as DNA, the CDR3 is TGCGCCAGCAGCTCCCAGAGCTCCTACAATGAGCAGTTCTTC. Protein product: CASSSQSSYNEQFF.

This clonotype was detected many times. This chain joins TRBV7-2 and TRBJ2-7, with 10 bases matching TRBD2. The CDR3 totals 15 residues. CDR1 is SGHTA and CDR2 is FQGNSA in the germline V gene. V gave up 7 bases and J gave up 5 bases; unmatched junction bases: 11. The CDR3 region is CASTSAGGPSDEQYF. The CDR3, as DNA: TGTGCCAGCACCTCAGCGGGAGGGCCATCTGACGAGCAGTACTTC.

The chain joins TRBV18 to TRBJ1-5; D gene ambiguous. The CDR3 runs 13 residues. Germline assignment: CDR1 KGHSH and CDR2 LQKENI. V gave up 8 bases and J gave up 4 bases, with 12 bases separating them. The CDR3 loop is CASPITGNQPQHF. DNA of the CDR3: TGTGCCAGCCCAATAACCGGGAATCAGCCCCAGCATTTT.

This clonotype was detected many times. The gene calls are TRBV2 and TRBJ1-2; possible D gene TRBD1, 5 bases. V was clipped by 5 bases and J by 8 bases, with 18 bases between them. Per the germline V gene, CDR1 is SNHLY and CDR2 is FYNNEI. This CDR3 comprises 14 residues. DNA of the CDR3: TGTGCCAGCAGTCCGACAGCAGTTCTCCGAGGCTACACCTTC. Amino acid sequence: CASSPTAVLRGYTF.

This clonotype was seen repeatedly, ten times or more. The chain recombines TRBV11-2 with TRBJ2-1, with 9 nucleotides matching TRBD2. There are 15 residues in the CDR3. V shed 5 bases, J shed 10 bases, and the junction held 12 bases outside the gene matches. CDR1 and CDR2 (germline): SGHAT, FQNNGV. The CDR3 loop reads CASSTGTSRNGEQFF. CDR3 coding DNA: TGTGCCAGCAGCACCGGGACTAGCCGGAACGGAGAGCAGTTCTTC.

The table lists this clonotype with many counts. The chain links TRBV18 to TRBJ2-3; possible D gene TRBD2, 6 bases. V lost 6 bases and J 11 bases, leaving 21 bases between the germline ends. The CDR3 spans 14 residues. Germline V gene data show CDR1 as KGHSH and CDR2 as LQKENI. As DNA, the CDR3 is TGTGCCAGCTCTCCTGGACTAACCCCCGGTGAGCAGTATTTT. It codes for CASSPGLTPGEQYF.

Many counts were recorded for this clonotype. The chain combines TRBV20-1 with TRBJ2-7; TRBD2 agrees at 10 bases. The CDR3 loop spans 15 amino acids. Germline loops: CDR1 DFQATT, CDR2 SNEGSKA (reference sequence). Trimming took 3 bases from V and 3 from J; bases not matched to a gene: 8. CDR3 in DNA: TGCAGTGCTAGGGGAGAAAGCGGGAGGGTCTACGAGCAGTACTTC. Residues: CSARGESGRVYEQYF.

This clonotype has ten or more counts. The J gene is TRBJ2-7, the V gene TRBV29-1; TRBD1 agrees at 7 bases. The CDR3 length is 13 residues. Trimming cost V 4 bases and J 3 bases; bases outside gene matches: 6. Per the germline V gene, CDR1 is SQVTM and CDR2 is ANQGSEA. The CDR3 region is CSVVDRSGYEQYF. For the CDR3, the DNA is TGCAGCGTTGTGGACAGGTCAGGCTACGAGCAGTACTTC.

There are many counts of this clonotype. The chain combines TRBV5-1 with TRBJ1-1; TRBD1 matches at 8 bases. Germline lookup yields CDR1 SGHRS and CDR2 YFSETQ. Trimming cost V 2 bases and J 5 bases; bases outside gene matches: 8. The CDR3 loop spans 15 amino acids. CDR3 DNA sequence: TGCGCCAGCAGCTTCCAGGGGGCGCCGGGTACTGAAGCTTTCTTT. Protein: CASSFQGAPGTEAFF.

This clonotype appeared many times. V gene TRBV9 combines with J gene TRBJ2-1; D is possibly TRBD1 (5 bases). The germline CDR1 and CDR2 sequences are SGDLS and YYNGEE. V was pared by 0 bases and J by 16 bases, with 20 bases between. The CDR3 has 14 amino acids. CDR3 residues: CASSVEGIGSGKFF. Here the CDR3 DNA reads TGTGCCAGCAGCGTAGAGGGGATCGGTTCGGGTAAATTCTTC. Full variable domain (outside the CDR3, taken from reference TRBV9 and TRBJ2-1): DSGVTQTPKHLITATGQRVTLRCSPRSGDLSVYWYQQSLDQGLQFLIQYYNGEERAKGNILERFSAQQFPDLHSELNLSSLELGDSALYFCASSVEGIGSGKFFGPGTRLTVL.

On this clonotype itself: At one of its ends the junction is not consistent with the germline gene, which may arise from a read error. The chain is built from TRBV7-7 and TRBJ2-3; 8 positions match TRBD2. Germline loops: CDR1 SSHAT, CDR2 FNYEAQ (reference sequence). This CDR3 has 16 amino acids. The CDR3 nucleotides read TGTGCTAGCAGCTTAGGGGCTAGCGGGAGCACAGATACGCAGTATTTT. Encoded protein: CASSLGASGSTDTQYF.

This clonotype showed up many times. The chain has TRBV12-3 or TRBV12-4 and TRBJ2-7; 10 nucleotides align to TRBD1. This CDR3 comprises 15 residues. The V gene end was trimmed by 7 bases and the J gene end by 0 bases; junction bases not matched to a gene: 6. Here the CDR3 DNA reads TGTGCCAGCAAACGACAGGGGGCCAGCTCCTACGAGCAGTACTTC. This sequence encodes CASKRQGASSYEQYF.

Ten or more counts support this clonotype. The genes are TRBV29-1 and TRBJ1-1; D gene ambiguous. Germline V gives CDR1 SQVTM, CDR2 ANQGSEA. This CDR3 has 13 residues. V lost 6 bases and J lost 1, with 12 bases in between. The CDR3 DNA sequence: TGCAGCGTACGATTGACTAAGAACACTGAAGCTTTCTTT. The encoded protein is CSVRLTKNTEAFF. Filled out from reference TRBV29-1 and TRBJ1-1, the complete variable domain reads SAVISQKPSRDICQRGTSLTIQCQVDSQVTMMFWYRQQPGQSLTLIATANQGSEATYESGFVIDKFPISRPNLTFSTLTVSNMSPEDSSIYLCSVRLTKNTEAFFGQGTRLTVV.

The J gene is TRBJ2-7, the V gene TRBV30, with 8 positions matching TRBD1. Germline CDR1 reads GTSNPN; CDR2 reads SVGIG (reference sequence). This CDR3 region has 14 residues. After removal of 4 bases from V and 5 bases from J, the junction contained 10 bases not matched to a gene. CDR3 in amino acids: CAWNAGTGSNEQYF. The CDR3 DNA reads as TGTGCCTGGAACGCCGGGACAGGAAGCAACGAGCAGTACTTC.

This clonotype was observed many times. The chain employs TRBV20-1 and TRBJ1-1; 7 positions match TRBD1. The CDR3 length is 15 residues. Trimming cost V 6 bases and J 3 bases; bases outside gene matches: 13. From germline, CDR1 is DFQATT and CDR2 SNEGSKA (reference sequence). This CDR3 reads CSAPAGGQRHTEAFF. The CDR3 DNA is TGCAGTGCCCCCGCGGGGGGACAGCGTCACACTGAAGCTTTCTTT.

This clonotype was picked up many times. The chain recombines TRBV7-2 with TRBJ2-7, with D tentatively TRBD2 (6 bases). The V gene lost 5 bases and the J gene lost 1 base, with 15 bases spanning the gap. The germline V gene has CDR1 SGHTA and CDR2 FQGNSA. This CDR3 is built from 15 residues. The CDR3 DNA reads TGTGCCAGCAGCCAAGAGCGGGCGGTATCCTACGAGCAGTACTTC. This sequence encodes CASSQERAVSYEQYF.

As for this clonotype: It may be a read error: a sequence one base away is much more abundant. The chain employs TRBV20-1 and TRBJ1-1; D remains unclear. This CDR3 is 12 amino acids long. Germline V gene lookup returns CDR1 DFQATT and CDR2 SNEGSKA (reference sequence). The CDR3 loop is CSAGQTNTEASF. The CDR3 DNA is TGCAGTGCTGGGCAGACGAACACTGAAGCTTCCTTT.

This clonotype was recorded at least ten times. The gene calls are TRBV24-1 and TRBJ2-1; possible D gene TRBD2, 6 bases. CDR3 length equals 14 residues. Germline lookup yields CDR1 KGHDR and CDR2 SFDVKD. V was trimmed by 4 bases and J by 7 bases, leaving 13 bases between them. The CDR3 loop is CATSEAGRGNEQFF. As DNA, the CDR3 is TGTGCCACCAGTGAGGCGGGTCGGGGGAATGAGCAGTTCTTC.

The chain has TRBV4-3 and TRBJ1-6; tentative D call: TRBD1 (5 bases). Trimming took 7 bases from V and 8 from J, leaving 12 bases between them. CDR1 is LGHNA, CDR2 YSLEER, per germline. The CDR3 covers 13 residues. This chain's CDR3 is CASIRGGDSPLHF. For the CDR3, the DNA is TGCGCCAGCATCCGGGGGGGAGATTCACCCCTCCACTTT.

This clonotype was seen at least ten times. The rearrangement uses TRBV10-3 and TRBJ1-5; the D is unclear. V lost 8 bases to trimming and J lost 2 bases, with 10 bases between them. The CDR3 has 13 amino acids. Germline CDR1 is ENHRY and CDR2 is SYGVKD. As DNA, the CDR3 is TGTGCCATCGGCCGATCCGGCAATCAGCCCCAGCATTTT. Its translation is CAIGRSGNQPQHF.

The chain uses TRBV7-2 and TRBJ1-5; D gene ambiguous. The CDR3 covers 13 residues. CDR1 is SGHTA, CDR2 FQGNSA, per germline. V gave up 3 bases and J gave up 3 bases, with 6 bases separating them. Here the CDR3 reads CASSFRNNQPQHF. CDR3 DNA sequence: TGTGCCAGCAGCTTTCGGAACAATCAGCCCCAGCATTTT. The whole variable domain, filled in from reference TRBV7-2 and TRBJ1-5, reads GAGVSQSPSNKVTEKGKDVELRCDPISGHTALYWYRQSLGQGLEFLIYFQGNSAPDKSGLPSDRFSAERTGGSVSTLTIQRTQQEDSAVYLCASSFRNNQPQHFGDGTRLSIL.

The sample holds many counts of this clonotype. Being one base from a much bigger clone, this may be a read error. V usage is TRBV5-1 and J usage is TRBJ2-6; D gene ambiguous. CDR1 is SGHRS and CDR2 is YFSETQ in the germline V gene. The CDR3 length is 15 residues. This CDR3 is CANSLELAGANVLTF. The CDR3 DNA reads TGCGCCAACAGCTTGGAACTGGCTGGGGCCAACGTCCTGACTTTC.